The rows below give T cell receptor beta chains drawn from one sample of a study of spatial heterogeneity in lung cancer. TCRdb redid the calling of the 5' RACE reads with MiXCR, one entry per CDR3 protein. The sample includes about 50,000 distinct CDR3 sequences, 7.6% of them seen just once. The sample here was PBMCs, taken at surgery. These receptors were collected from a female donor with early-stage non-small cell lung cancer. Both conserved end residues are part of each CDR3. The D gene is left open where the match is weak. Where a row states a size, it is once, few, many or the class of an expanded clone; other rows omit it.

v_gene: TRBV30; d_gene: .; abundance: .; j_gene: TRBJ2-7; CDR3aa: CAWSRPSLSQAYEQYF; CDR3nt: TGTGCCTGGAGTCGTCCCAGCCTCTCTCAGGCCTACGAGCAGTACTTC
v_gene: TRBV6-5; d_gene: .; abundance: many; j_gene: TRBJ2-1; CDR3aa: CASSYLLGGHSYNEQFF; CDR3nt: TGTGCCAGCAGTTACCTCCTAGGCGGACACTCGTACAATGAGCAGTTCTTC
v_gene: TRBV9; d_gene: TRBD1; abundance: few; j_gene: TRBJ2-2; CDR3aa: CASSVGQGAIGELFF; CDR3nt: TGTGCCAGCAGCGTAGGACAGGGGGCAATCGGGGAGCTGTTTTTT
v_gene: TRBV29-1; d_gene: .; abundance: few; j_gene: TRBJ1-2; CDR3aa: CSATARFRSGYGYTF; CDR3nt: TGCAGCGCAACCGCAAGATTTCGTTCGGGCTATGGCTACACCTTC
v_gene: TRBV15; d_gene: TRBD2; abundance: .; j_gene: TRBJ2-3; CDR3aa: CATSPGGGPGTDTQYF; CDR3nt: TGTGCCACCAGCCCTGGCGGGGGTCCGGGCACAGATACGCAGTATTTT
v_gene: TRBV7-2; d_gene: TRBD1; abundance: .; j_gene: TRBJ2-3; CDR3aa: CASSPVGGQGKDTQYF; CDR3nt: TGTGCCAGCAGCCCCGTAGGGGGACAGGGAAAAGATACGCAGTATTTT
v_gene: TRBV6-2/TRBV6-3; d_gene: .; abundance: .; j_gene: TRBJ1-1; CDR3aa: CASSLATRQTEAFF; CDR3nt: TGTGCCAGCAGTTTGGCCACACGGCAAACTGAAGCTTTCTTT
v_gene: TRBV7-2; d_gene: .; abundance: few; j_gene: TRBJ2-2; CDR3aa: CASSSGLLYTGELFF; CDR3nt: TGTGCCAGCAGCTCCGGACTCCTGTACACCGGGGAGCTGTTTTTT
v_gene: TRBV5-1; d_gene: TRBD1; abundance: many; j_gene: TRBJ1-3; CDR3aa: CASSKGQDGNTIYF; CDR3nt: TGCGCCAGCAGCAAGGGACAGGATGGAAACACCATATATTTT
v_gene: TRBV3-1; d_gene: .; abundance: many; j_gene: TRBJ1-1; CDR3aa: CASSQVSNTEAFF; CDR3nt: TGTGCCAGCAGCCAAGTGTCGAACACTGAAGCTTTCTTT
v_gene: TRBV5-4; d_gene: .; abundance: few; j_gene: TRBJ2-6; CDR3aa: CASSRGASTGANVLTF; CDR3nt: TGTGCCAGCAGCAGGGGGGCGTCCACTGGGGCCAACGTCCTGACTTTC
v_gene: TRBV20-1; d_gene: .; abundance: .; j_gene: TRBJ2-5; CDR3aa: CSASAGRETQYF; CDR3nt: TGCAGTGCTAGTGCCGGGCGTGAGACCCAGTACTTC
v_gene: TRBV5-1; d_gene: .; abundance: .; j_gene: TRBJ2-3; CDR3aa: CASSSSTDTQYF; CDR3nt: TGCGCCAGCAGCAGCAGCACAGATACGCAGTATTTT
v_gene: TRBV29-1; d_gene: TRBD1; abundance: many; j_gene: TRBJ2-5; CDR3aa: CSVGRGRGQETQYF; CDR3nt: TGCAGCGTTGGAAGGGGCAGGGGGCAAGAGACCCAGTACTTC
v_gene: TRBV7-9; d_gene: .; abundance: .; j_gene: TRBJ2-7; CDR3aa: CASSLPGTEQYF; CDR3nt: TGTGCCAGCAGCTTACCGGGGACGGAGCAGTACTTC
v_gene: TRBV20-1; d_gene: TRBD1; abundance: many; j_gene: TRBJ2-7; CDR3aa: CSAVAPGQFYEQYF; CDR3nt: TGCAGTGCCGTCGCTCCGGGACAGTTCTACGAGCAGTACTTC
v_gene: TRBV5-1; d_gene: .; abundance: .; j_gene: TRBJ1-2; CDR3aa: CASSLGEKYGYTF; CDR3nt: TGCGCCAGCAGCTTGGGGGAGAAGTATGGCTACACCTTC
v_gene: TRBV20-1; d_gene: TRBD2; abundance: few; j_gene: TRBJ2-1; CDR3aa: CSAPWGGSSYNEQFF; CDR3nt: TGCAGTGCCCCCTGGGGGGGTAGCTCCTACAATGAGCAGTTCTTC
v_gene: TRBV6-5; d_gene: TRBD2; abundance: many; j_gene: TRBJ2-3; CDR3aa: CASSPGGGTDTQYF; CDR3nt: TGTGCCAGCAGTCCCGGCGGGGGGACAGATACGCAGTATTTT
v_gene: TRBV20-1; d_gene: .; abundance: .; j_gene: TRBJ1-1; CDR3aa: CSALRMNTEAFF; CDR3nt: TGCAGTGCTCTGAGAATGAACACTGAAGCTTTCTTT
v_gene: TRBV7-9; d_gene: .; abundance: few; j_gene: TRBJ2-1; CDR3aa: CASSLAVRNNEQFF; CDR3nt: TGTGCCAGCAGCTTAGCGGTCAGGAACAATGAGCAGTTCTTC
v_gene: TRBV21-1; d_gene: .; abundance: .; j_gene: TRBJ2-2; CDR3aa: CAMFPEANTGELFF; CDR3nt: TGTGCCATGTTCCCGGAGGCGAACACCGGGGAGCTGTTTTTT
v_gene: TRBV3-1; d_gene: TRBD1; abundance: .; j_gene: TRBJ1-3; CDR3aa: CASSQGTGYGNTIYF; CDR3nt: TGTGCCAGCAGCCAAGGGACAGGGTATGGAAACACCATATATTTT
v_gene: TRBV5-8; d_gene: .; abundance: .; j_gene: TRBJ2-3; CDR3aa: CASSFRARTDTQYF; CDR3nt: TGTGCCAGCAGCTTCAGGGCCCGCACAGATACGCAGTATTTT
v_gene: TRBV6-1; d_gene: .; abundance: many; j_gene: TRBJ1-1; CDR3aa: CASSEDGQFMNTEAFF; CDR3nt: TGTGCCAGCAGTGAAGACGGACAGTTCATGAACACTGAAGCTTTCTTT
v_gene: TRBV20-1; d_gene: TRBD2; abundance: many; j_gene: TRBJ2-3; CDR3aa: CSAAGLASDTQYF; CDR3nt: TGCAGTGCTGCCGGACTAGCATCAGATACGCAGTATTTT
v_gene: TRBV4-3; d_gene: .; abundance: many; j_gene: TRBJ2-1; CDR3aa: CASSQESLYNEQFF; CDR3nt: TGCGCCAGCAGCCAAGAGTCCTTGTACAATGAGCAGTTCTTC
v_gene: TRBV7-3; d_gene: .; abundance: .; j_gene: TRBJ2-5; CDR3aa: CASSLADQETQYF; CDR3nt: TGTGCCAGCAGCTTAGCAGACCAAGAGACCCAGTACTTC
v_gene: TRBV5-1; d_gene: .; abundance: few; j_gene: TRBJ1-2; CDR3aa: CASRADTQNYGYTF; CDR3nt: TGCGCCAGCAGGGCGGATACCCAGAACTATGGCTACACCTTC
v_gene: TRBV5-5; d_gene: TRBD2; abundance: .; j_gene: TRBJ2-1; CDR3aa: CASSPRVGGFSYNEQFF; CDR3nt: TGTGCCAGCAGCCCCCGGGTGGGGGGGTTCTCCTACAATGAGCAGTTCTTC
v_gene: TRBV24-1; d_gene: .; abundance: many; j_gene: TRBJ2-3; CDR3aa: CATSDILATDTQYF; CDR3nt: TGTGCCACCAGTGATATACTGGCTACAGATACGCAGTATTTT
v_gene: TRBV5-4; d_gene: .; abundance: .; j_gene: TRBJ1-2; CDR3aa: CASSPHGGGDYGYTF; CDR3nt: TGTGCCAGCAGCCCCCATGGGGGGGGGGACTATGGCTACACCTTC
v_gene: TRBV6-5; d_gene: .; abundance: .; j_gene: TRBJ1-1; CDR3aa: CASSYSRVGLATEAFF; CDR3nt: TGTGCCAGCAGTTACTCTCGTGTAGGTTTGGCCACTGAAGCTTTCTTT
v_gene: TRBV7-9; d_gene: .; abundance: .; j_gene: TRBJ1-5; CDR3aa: CASSGGARQPQHF; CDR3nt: TGTGCCAGCAGCGGGGGGGCGCGTCAGCCCCAGCATTTT
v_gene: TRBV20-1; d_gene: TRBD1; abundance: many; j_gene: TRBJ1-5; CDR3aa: CSAREGQGPPLQHF; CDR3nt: TGCAGTGCTAGAGAGGGACAGGGGCCTCCGCTGCAGCATTTT
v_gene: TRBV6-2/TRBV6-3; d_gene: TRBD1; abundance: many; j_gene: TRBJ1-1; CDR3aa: CASRGPGQGKANTEAFF; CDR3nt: TGTGCCAGCAGGGGCCCGGGACAGGGTAAGGCTAACACTGAAGCTTTCTTT
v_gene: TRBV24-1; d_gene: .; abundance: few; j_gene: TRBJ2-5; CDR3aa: CATQAKAGQETQYF; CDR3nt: TGTGCCACCCAGGCTAAGGCGGGTCAAGAGACCCAGTACTTC
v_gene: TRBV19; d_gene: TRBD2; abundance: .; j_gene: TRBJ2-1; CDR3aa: CASSRDLAGDNEQFF; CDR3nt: TGTGCCAGTAGTAGAGACCTAGCGGGTGACAATGAGCAGTTCTTC
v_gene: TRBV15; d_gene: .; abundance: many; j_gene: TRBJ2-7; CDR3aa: CATSAPGTGRNEQYF; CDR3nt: TGTGCCACCAGCGCCCCGGGCACAGGGAGGAACGAGCAGTACTTC
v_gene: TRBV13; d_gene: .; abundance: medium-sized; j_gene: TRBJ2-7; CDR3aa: CASSLEAGRGHSYEQYF; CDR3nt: TGTGCCAGCAGCTTAGAAGCCGGGCGGGGGCACTCCTACGAGCAGTACTTC
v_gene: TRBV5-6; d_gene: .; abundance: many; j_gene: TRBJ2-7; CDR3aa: CASSLAGSAYEQYF; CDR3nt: TGTGCCAGCAGCTTGGCAGGGTCCGCCTACGAGCAGTACTTC
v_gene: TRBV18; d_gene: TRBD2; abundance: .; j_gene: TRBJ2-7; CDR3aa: CASTWDYSYEQYF; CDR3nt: TGTGCCAGCACATGGGACTACTCCTACGAGCAGTACTTC
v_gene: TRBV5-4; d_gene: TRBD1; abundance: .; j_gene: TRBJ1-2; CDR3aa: CASSLDSQGAGGYTF; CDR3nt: TGTGCCAGCAGCTTGGATTCGCAGGGGGCTGGTGGCTACACCTTC
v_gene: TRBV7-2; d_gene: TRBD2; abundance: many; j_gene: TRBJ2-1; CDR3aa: CASRARGEIYNEQFF; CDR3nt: TGTGCCAGCAGAGCGCGGGGGGAGATCTACAATGAGCAGTTCTTC
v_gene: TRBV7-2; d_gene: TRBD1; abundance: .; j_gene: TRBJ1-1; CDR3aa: CASSLVGQGGTEAFF; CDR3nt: TGTGCCAGCAGCTTAGTAGGACAGGGGGGTACTGAAGCTTTCTTT
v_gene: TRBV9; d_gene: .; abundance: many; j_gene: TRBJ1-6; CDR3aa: CASSSTGSSPLHF; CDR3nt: TGTGCCAGCAGCTCAACAGGGTCTTCACCCCTCCACTTT
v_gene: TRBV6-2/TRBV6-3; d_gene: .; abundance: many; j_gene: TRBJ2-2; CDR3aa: CASSYSSIRGVSGELFF; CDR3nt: TGTGCCAGCAGTTACTCGAGTATCCGGGGAGTATCCGGGGAGCTGTTTTTT
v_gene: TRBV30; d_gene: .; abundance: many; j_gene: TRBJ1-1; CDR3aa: CAWSTGTGNTEAFF; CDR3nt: TGTGCCTGGAGTACCGGGACTGGGAACACTGAAGCTTTCTTT
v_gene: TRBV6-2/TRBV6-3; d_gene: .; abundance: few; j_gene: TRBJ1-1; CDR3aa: CASSPYLNTEAFF; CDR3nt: TGTGCCAGCAGTCCCTATTTGAACACTGAAGCTTTCTTT
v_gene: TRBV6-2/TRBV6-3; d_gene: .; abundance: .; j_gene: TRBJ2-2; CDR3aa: CASSALGGGTGELFF; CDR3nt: TGTGCCAGCAGTGCCCTTGGTGGTGGGACCGGGGAGCTGTTTTTT
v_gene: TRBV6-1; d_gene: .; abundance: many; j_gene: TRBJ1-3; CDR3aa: CASSESARRSVNTIYF; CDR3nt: TGTGCCAGCAGTGAGTCGGCGAGAAGATCGGTGAACACCATATATTTT
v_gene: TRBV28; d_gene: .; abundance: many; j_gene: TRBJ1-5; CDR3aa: CASSFFGFGRVGQSNQPQHF; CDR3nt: TGTGCCAGCAGTTTTTTTGGTTTCGGCAGGGTCGGACAGAGCAATCAGCCCCAGCATTTT
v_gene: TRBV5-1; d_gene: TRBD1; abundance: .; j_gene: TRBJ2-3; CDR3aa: CASSTGTGLSTDTQYF; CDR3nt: TGCGCCAGCAGCACTGGGACAGGCCTAAGCACAGATACGCAGTATTTT
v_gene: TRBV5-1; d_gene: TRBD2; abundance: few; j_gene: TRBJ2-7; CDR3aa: CASSPDPGLALIGYF; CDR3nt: TGCGCCAGCAGCCCGGACCCGGGACTAGCTCTCATAGGGTACTTC
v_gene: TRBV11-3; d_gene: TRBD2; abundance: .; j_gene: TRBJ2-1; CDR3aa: CASSFGAGGVREQFF; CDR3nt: TGTGCCAGCAGCTTTGGGGCGGGGGGGGTTCGTGAGCAGTTCTTC
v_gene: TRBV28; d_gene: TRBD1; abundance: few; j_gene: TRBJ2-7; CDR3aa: CASSSDRGPRYEQYF; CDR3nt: TGTGCCAGCAGCTCCGACAGGGGCCCCCGCTACGAGCAGTACTTC
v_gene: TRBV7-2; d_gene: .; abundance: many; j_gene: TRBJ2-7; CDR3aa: CASSSRSGLQSQYF; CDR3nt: TGTGCCAGCAGCTCCCGCTCGGGACTTCAATCTCAGTACTTC